This entry concerns a single T cell receptor (beta chain). Sequenced by immunoSEQ multiplex PCR; TCRdb stores in-frame clones only, minus some. The table records tens of thousands of clones, about 88% of them present only once. The sample belongs to a study of T cell changes during pregnancy in multiple sclerosis. The CDR3 loop spans 13 amino acids. V lost 1 base to trimming and J lost 4 bases, with 8 bases between them. CDR1 PRHDT and CDR2 FYEKMQ come from the germline V gene (reference sequence). The chain joins TRBV13 to TRBJ2-7, with D unresolved. The material sequenced was CD8+ T cells from peripheral blood mononuclear cells, taken in the third trimester of pregnancy. The source is a female donor with multiple sclerosis, enrolled in a pregnancy study. The CDR3 protein is CASSLAIGYEQYF. The CDR3 DNA reads as TGTGCCAGCAGCTTAGCAATCGGGTACGAGCAGTACTTC.